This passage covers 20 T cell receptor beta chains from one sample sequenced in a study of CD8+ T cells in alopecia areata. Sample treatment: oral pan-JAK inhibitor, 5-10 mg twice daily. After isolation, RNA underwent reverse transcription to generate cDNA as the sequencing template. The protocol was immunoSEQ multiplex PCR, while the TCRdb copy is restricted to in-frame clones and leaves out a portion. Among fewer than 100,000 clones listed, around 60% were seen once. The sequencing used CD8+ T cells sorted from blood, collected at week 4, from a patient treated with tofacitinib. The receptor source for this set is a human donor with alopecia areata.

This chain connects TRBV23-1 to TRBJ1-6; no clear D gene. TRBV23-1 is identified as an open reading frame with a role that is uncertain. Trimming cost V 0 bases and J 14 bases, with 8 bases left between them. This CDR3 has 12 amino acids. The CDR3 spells CASSQSALALHF. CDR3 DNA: TGCGCCAGCAGTCAATCGGCCCTCGCCCTCCACTTT.

CDR3 protein: CASSVGLAGVSGANVLTF. In DNA, the CDR3 is TGTGCCAGCAGCGTGGGACTAGCGGGGGTCTCTGGGGCCAACGTCCTGACTTTC. V and J are TRBV9 and TRBJ2-6; TRBD2 matches 14 bases. V lost 2 bases and J lost 0; bases outside the gene matches: 1. CDR1 and CDR2 from the germline V gene are SGDLS and YYNGEE. The CDR3 is made up of 18 amino acids.

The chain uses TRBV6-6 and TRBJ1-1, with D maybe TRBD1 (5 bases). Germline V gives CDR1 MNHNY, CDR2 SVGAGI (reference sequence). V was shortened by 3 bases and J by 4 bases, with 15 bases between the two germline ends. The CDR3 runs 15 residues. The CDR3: CASSYGRGAGTEAFF. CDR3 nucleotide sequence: TGTGCCAGCAGTTATGGTAGGGGCGCGGGCACTGAAGCTTTCTTT.

The CDR3 loop reads CASSQSGQDAQPQHF. The CDR3 DNA sequence: TGCGCCAGCAGTCAATCGGGACAGGACGCTCAGCCCCAGCATTTT. The rearrangement joins TRBV23-1 to TRBJ1-5; 8 bases fit TRBD1. TRBV23-1 is an open reading frame, and its role is uncertain. This CDR3 spans 15 amino acids. Trimming removed 0 bases from V and 6 bases from J; junction bases left unmatched: 4.

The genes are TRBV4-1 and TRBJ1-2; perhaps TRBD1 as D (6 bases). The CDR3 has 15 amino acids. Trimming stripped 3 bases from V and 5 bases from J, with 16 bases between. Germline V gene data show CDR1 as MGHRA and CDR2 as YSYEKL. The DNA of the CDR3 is TGCGCCAGCAGCCAGGAGGGGGGCCTTACATATGGCTACACCTTC. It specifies CASSQEGGLTYGYTF.

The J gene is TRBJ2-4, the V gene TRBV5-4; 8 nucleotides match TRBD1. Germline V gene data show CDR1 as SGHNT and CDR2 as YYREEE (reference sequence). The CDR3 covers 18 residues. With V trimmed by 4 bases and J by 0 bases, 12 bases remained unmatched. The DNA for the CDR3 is TGTGCCAGCAGCGAGCCTGGACAGGGATCTTTAGCCAAAAACATTCAGTACTTC. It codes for CASSEPGQGSLAKNIQYF.

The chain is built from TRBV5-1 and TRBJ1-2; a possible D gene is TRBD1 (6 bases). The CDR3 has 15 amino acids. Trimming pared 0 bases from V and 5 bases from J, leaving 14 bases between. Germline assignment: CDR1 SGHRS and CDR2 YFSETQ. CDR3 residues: CASSLDGGRPYGYTF. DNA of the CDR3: TGCGCCAGCAGCTTGGACGGGGGCCGTCCTTATGGCTACACCTTC.

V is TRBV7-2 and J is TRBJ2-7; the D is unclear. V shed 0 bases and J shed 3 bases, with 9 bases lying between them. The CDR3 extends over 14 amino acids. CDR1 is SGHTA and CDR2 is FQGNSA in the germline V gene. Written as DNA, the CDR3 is TGTGCCAGCAGCTTAGCGGTAATCGGCTACGAGCAGTACTTC. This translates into CASSLAVIGYEQYF. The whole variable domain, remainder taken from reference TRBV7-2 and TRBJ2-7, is GAGVSQSPSNKVTEKGKDVELRCDPISGHTALYWYRQSLGQGLEFLIYFQGNSAPDKSGLPSDRFSAERTGGSVSTLTIQRTQQEDSAVYLCASSLAVIGYEQYFGPGTRLTVT.

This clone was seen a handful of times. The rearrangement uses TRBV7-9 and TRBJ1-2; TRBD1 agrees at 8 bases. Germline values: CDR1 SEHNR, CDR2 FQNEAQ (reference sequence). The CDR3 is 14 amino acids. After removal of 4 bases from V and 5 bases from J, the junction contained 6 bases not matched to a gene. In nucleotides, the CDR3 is TGTGCCAGCAGCTCCAAGGACAGGGAATATGGCTACACCTTC. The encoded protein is CASSSKDREYGYTF.

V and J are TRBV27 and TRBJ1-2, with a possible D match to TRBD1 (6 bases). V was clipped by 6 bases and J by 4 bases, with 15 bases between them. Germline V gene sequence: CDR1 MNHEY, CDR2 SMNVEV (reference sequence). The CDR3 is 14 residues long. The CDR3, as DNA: TGTGCCAGCAGCATCAGGGGAGGAGGCTATGGCTACACCTTC. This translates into CASSIRGGGYGYTF.

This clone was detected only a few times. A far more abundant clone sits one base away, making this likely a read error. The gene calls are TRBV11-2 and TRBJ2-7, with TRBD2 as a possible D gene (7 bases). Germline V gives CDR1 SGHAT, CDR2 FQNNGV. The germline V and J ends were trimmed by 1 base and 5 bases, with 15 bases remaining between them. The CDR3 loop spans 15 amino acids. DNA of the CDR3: TGTGCCAGCAGCTTAGGGGGGGGGCCCGGGGACGAGCAGTACTTC. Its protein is CASSLGGGPGDEQYF.

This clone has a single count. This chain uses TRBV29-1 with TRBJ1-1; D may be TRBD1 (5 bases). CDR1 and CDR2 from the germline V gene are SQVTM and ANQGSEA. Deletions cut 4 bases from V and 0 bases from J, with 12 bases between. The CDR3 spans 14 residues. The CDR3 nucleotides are TGCAGCGTTGTTCAGGGAACCGTGAACACTGAAGCTTTCTTT. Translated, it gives CSVVQGTVNTEAFF. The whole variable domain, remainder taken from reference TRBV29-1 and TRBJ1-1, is SAVISQKPSRDICQRGTSLTIQCQVDSQVTMMFWYRQQPGQSLTLIATANQGSEATYESGFVIDKFPISRPNLTFSTLTVSNMSPEDSSIYLCSVVQGTVNTEAFFGQGTRLTVV.

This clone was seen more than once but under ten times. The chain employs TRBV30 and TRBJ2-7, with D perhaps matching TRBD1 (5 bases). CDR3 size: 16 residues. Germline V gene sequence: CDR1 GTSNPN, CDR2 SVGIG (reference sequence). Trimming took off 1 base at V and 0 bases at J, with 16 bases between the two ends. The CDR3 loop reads CAWSDLDSPLSYEQYF. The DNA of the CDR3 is TGTGCCTGGAGTGATCTCGACAGTCCCCTCTCCTACGAGCAGTACTTC.

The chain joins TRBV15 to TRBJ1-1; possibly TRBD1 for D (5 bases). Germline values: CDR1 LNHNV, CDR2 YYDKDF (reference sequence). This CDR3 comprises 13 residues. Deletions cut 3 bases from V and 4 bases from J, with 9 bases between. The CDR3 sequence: CATSRGGGTEAFF. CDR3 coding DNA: TGTGCCACCAGCAGGGGGGGAGGCACTGAAGCTTTCTTT.

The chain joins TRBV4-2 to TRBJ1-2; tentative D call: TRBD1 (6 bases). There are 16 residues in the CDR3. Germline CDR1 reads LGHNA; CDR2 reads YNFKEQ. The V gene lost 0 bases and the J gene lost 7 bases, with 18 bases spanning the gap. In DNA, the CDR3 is TGTGCCAGCAGCCAAGAGGACTTGGGGGCAACGGGTGGCTACACCTTC. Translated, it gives CASSQEDLGATGGYTF.

In DNA form, the CDR3 reads TGTGCCAGCAGTGAATCCCCTCCGGAGGGCCCCTACGAGCAGTACTTC. This codes for CASSESPPEGPYEQYF. The chain carries TRBV25-1 and TRBJ2-7, with a tentative D call TRBD2 (6 bases). V was shortened by 1 base and J by 2 bases, with 15 bases between the two germline ends. The CDR3 is made up of 16 amino acids. Germline V gives CDR1 MGHDK, CDR2 SYGVNS.

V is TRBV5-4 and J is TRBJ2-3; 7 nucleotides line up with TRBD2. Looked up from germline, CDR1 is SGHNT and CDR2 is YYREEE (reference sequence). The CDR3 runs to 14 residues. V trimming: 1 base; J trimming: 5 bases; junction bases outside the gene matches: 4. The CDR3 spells CASSLIPGGDTQYF. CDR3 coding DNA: TGTGCCAGCAGCTTGATCCCGGGGGGAGATACGCAGTATTTT. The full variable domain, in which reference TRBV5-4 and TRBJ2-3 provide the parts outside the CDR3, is ETGVTQSPTHLIKTRGQQVTLRCSSQSGHNTVSWYQQALGQGPQFIFQYYREEENGRGNFPPRFSGLQFPNYSSELNVNALELDDSALYLCASSLIPGGDTQYFGPGTRLTVL.

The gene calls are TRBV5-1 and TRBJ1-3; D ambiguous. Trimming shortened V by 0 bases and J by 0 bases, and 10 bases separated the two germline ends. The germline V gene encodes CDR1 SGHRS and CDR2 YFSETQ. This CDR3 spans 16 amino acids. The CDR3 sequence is CASSLEAYNSGNTIYF. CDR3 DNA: TGCGCCAGCAGCTTGGAGGCCTACAACTCTGGAAACACCATATATTTT.

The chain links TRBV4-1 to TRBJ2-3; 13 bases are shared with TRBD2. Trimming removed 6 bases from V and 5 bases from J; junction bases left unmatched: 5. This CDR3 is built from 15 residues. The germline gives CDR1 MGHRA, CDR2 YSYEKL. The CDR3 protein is CASRGLAGVLDTQYF. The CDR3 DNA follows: TGCGCCAGCAGAGGACTAGCGGGAGTTTTAGATACGCAGTATTTT.

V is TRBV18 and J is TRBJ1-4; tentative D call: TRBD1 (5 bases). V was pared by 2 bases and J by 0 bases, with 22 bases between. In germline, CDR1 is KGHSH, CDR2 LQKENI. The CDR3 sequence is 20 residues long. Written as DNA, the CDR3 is TGTGCCAGCTCACCAATTCTACCCCAGGGCCCCACTGCAACTAATGAAAAACTGTTTTTT. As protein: CASSPILPQGPTATNEKLFF.